This T cell receptor beta chain was profiled in a study of cytomegalovirus exposure and HLA in healthy donors. Study observations and caveats: Cytomegalovirus status was reportedly diagnosed by the classifier with high sensitivity and specificity. Most sequenced TCRs were rare (though some public TCRs occurred in many donors).

This CDR3 has 14 residues. V was clipped by 4 bases and J by 8 bases; unmatched bases: 5. Germline values: CDR1 LNHDA, CDR2 SQIVND (reference sequence). For this clone: The antigen remains unidentified.

The donors formed part of the approximately 120-subject validation cohort, distinct from the roughly 600-subject first cohort. Produced via immunoSEQ multiplex PCR; TCRdb's table is partial and in-frame only. This table has about 74,000 clones, approximately 93% appearing once. The sequence was obtained from a man between 18 and 29 years old in good health and CMV-seropositive. V usage is TRBV19 and J usage is TRBJ1-4, with 9 bases that match TRBD1. The sequencing input was PBMCs. The DNA for the CDR3 is TGTGCCAGTAGTACGGGACAGGGAGGCGAAAAACTGTTTTTT. Translation gives CASSTGQGGEKLFF.